The T cell receptor beta chain described here comes from a study of cytomegalovirus exposure and HLA in healthy donors. Study-wide findings and caveats: Reports credit the classifier with highly specific, highly sensitive diagnosis of cytomegalovirus status. Association of a missense DCLRE1C variant with TCR beta V- and J-gene trimming was reported in a later analysis. The study put 160 or so TCR beta chains on its list as cytomegalovirus-associated. The likely origin of a cluster of highly shared sequence variants was a sequencing artifact.

With regard to this clone: Its target is unknown.

This PCR relied on a set of 60 Vbeta primers and 13 Jbeta primers. TCRdb's table, derived via immunoSEQ multiplex PCR, lists solely in-frame clones and lacks some. The table records 65,000 or so clones, roughly 60% of them present only once. This CDR3 has 14 residues. Per the germline V gene, CDR1 is SGHVS and CDR2 is FNYEAQ. Germline trimming cut 9 bases from V and 1 base from J; bases unmatched to any gene: 1. Sequencing was carried out using PBMCs. This chain joins TRBV7-6 and TRBJ2-2, with 11 bases that match TRBD2. This clonotype was obtained from a man aged 25 to 40 in good health and CMV-seronegative. The DNA of the CDR3 is TGTGCCAGTGGACTAGCGGGGAACACCGGGGAGCTGTTTTTT. Translation gives CASGLAGNTGELFF. Looking up the rest from reference TRBV7-6 and TRBJ2-2 gives the full variable domain: GAGVSQSPRYKVTKRGQDVALRCDPISGHVSLYWYRQALGQGPEFLTYFNYEAQQDKSGLPNDRFSAERPEGSISTLTIQRTEQRDSAMYRCASGLAGNTGELFFGEGSRLTVL.